The subject of this entry is one T cell receptor (beta chain). Its antigen remains unidentified. The table came from immunoSEQ multiplex PCR; TCRdb's copy has only in-frame clones and leaves some out. The data hold 11,000 to 15,000 clones, with about 84% observed a single time. This specimen comes from a study of T cells in tumors after PD-1 blockade. The ends lost 3 bases at V and 6 bases at J; junction bases unmatched: 3. This CDR3 has 13 amino acids. Per germline, CDR1 WNHNN and CDR2 SYGVQD (reference sequence). Points from the study as a whole: Approximately 43% of tumor TCR clonotypes were also found in blood.

V is TRBV10-1 and J is TRBJ1-1, with TRBD1 identical over 8 bases. This TCR was sampled from a human donor with basal cell carcinoma. The sequencing here drew on PBMCs, taken after anti-PD-1 treatment. The CDR3 spells CASSDRGRSEAFF. The CDR3 nucleotides are TGCGCCAGCAGTGACAGGGGGCGATCTGAAGCTTTCTTT.